Shown below are 31 T cell receptor beta chains from a single sample sequenced in a study of control samples from healthy donors and cancer patients. Sequencing was performed with immunoSEQ multiplex PCR; in TCRdb, only in-frame clones are kept and a portion is missing. This repertoire shows approximately 65,000 clones, about nine tenths found once; its top ten account for about a fifth. The sequencing sample was made of PBMCs. These receptor sequences come from a man in his fifties or sixties with lung cancer.

This sequence joins TRBV5-1 and TRBJ2-7; no firm D call. Germline CDR1 is SGHRS and CDR2 is YFSETQ. The V end lost 5 bases, the J end lost 2 bases, and 17 bases lay between the germline ends. The CDR3 runs 15 residues. The DNA of the CDR3 is TGCGCCAGCAGACCCGTTCTTTCGGGCGCCTACGAGCAGTACTTC. This encodes CASRPVLSGAYEQYF.

The table lists this clone with a count of one. The V and J genes are TRBV2 and TRBJ1-6, with 7 bases fitting TRBD1. Looked up from germline, CDR1 is SNHLY and CDR2 is FYNNEI. The V segment lost 6 bases and the J segment 0 bases; nucleotides outside the gene matches: 14. The CDR3 loop spans 19 amino acids. The CDR3 is CASRSPLQTGSSYNSPLHF. The CDR3 bases are TGTGCCAGCAGGTCCCCACTCCAGACAGGGAGCTCCTATAATTCACCCCTCCACTTT.

V usage is TRBV6-2 or TRBV6-3 and J usage is TRBJ2-1, with D possibly being TRBD1 (6 bases). The germline V gene has CDR1 MNHEY and CDR2 SVGEGT. V lost 5 bases and J lost 7, with 15 bases in between. The CDR3 spans 14 residues. Written as DNA, the CDR3 is TGTGCCAGCAGTACTCGGGACATTAAGAATGAGCAGTTCTTC. Its translation: CASSTRDIKNEQFF.

The V gene is TRBV12-5, the J gene TRBJ2-1, with no clear D. CDR1 is LGHNT, CDR2 FRNRAP, per germline. The V gene lost 0 bases and the J gene lost 6 bases, with 21 bases spanning the gap. This CDR3 comprises 18 residues. The CDR3 region has the DNA TGTGCTAGTGGTTTGGTCTTCGACGGGCAACTGGGGATCAATGAGCAGTTCTTC. The encoded protein is CASGLVFDGQLGINEQFF.

The gene calls are TRBV5-4 and TRBJ1-1, with 10 bases fitting TRBD1. The CDR3 runs 15 residues. CDR1 is SGHNT, CDR2 YYREEE, per germline (reference sequence). V trimming: 4 bases; J trimming: 3 bases; junction bases outside the gene matches: 6. CDR3 amino acids: CASSDRQGADTEAFF. The CDR3 DNA is TGTGCCAGCAGCGACCGACAGGGGGCAGACACTGAAGCTTTCTTT.

The chain has TRBV15 and TRBJ2-3; D may be TRBD1 or TRBD2 (6 bases each). Trimming removed 0 bases from V and 2 bases from J, with 18 bases in between. The CDR3 is 18 residues long. Germline assignment: CDR1 LNHNV and CDR2 YYDKDF (reference sequence). CDR3 protein: CATSRDRRGVFTTDTQYF. As DNA, the CDR3 is TGTGCCACCAGCAGAGATCGGAGGGGGGTATTTACCACAGATACGCAGTATTTT.

This chain uses TRBV19 with TRBJ2-4; TRBD2 might be the D (6 bases). CDR1 and CDR2 from the germline V gene are LNHDA and SQIVND (reference sequence). V lost 4 bases, J lost 13 bases, and 20 bases lay in between. The CDR3 length is 14 residues. The CDR3 nucleotides are TGTGCCAGTAGTACGCCGGGAGCCGGATTGCTGCAGTACTTC. It encodes CASSTPGAGLLQYF.

The V and J genes are TRBV5-1 and TRBJ2-3; 8 bases are shared with TRBD2. Looked up from germline, CDR1 is SGHRS and CDR2 is YFSETQ. CDR3 length equals 16 residues. V trimming: 0 bases; J trimming: 3 bases; junction bases outside the gene matches: 6. The CDR3 nucleotides read TGCGCCAGCAGCTTGGATGGCGGGGGGACTACAGATACGCAGTATTTT. Its protein product is CASSLDGGGTTDTQYF.

The V gene is TRBV4-1, the J gene TRBJ1-5; a weak D match, TRBD1 (6 bases). Trimming took 0 bases from V and 3 from J, leaving 12 bases between them. The length of the CDR3 is 16 residues. Germline values: CDR1 MGHRA, CDR2 YSYEKL. In nucleotides, the CDR3 is TGCGCCAGCAGCCAAGAGGTCGGACAGTTCAATCAGCCCCAGCATTTT. Residues: CASSQEVGQFNQPQHF.

CDR3 nucleotide sequence: TGCGCCAGCAGCCAAGGGAGTTGGCGGGGGATTGACAATGAGCAGTTCTTC. Amino acids: CASSQGSWRGIDNEQFF. This chain links TRBV4-1 with TRBJ2-1; 7 bases align to TRBD2. This CDR3 is built from 17 residues. The J segment lost 5 bases and the V segment lost 1 base, leaving 11 bases of the junction unmatched. Germline lookup yields CDR1 MGHRA and CDR2 YSYEKL.

The chain is built from TRBV5-1 and TRBJ2-1, with D tentatively TRBD1 (5 bases). Germline CDR1 and CDR2: SGHRS and YFSETQ. There are 13 residues in the CDR3. The V end was cut by 1 base, the J end by 8 bases, with 10 bases between. The CDR3 sequence is CASSLRQSDEQFF. CDR3 sequence (DNA): TGCGCCAGCAGCTTGCGACAGAGCGATGAGCAGTTCTTC.

The chain is built from TRBV5-1 and TRBJ1-5; D is uncertain. Germline V CDR1 and CDR2: SGHRS, YFSETQ. The CDR3 has 13 amino acids. The V and J ends lost 1 base and 7 bases respectively, with 9 bases between them. Here the CDR3 DNA reads TGCGCCAGCAGCTTGAGTCCAGAACAGCCCCAGCATTTT. This translates into CASSLSPEQPQHF.

This chain uses TRBV5-4 with TRBJ2-6, with D uncertain. V gave up 0 bases and J gave up 0 bases, with 13 bases separating them. The CDR3 runs to 18 residues. CDR1 and CDR2 from the germline V gene are SGHNT and YYREEE (reference sequence). CDR3 in DNA: TGTGCCAGCAGCTTGGGAGGCTTTTCTGTCTCTGGGGCCAACGTCCTGACTTTC. Protein product: CASSLGGFSVSGANVLTF.

V is TRBV2 and J is TRBJ1-4; maybe TRBD1 (5 bases). In germline, CDR1 is SNHLY, CDR2 FYNNEI. There are 13 residues in the CDR3. The V gene lost 7 bases and the J gene lost 6 bases, with 12 bases spanning the gap. CDR3 DNA sequence: TGTGCCAGCACCGGGACCGGGCATGAAAAACTGTTTTTT. Its translation is CASTGTGHEKLFF.

The table lists this clone with a count of one. V is TRBV9 and J is TRBJ1-3, with D uncertain. The CDR3 spans 15 residues. The germline V gene has CDR1 SGDLS and CDR2 YYNGEE. V lost 2 bases and J lost 6, with 15 bases in between. CDR3 amino acids: CASSVGQSLENTIYF. CDR3 in DNA: TGTGCCAGCAGCGTCGGGCAATCGTTGGAAAACACCATATATTTT. Combining the CDR3 with reference TRBV9 and TRBJ1-3 gives the whole variable domain DSGVTQTPKHLITATGQRVTLRCSPRSGDLSVYWYQQSLDQGLQFLIQYYNGEERAKGNILERFSAQQFPDLHSELNLSSLELGDSALYFCASSVGQSLENTIYFGEGSWLTVV.

The chain joins TRBV18 to TRBJ1-1; D uncertain. Germline CDR1 reads KGHSH; CDR2 reads LQKENI. The CDR3 contains 14 residues. V lost 2 bases, J lost 0 bases, and 7 bases lay in between. CDR3 loop: CASSPARLNTEAFF. As DNA, the CDR3 is TGTGCCAGCTCACCAGCCAGATTGAACACTGAAGCTTTCTTT.

The chain is built from TRBV5-8 and TRBJ2-5; D is unclear. Germline CDR1 and CDR2: SGHTS and YDEGEE. Deletions cut 0 bases from V and 0 bases from J, with 12 bases between. The CDR3 contains 16 residues. The CDR3 spells CASSLGTGTDQETQYF. The CDR3 nucleotides read TGTGCCAGCAGCTTGGGCACCGGAACAGACCAAGAGACCCAGTACTTC.

This chain connects TRBV4-2 to TRBJ2-1; D not resolved. The CDR3 extends over 14 amino acids. V gave up 1 base and J gave up 2 bases, with 6 bases separating them. The germline V gene has CDR1 LGHNA and CDR2 YNFKEQ. CDR3: CASSQATAYNEQFF. The CDR3 bases are TGTGCCAGCAGCCAAGCCACAGCCTACAATGAGCAGTTCTTC.

This clone was picked up one time. This chain links TRBV3-1 (or the pseudogene TRBV3-2) with TRBJ1-3, with D hard to call. Germline CDR1 and CDR2: LGHDT and YNNKEL (reference sequence). V was pared by 0 bases and J by 0 bases, with 9 bases between. There are 16 residues in the CDR3. The CDR3 loop is CASSQEWSYSGNTIYF. As DNA, the CDR3 is TGTGCCAGCAGCCAAGAATGGAGCTACTCTGGAAACACCATATATTTT.

This chain uses TRBV2 with TRBJ1-1; D gene uncertain. The CDR3 is made up of 12 amino acids. V shed 4 bases and J shed 0 bases, with 3 bases lying between them. CDR1 and CDR2 from the germline V gene are SNHLY and FYNNEI. As DNA, the CDR3 is TGTGCCAGCAGTGGGATGAACACTGAAGCTTTCTTT. Its translation: CASSGMNTEAFF.

The J gene is TRBJ1-1, the V gene TRBV4-1; tentative D call: TRBD1 (5 bases). The CDR3 consists of 15 residues. CDR1 and CDR2 (germline): MGHRA, YSYEKL. Deletions cut 1 base from V and 4 bases from J, with 13 bases between. Here the CDR3 DNA reads TGCGCCAGCAGCCAAGTCTTATCGGGGGGCACTGAAGCTTTCTTT. Translating gives CASSQVLSGGTEAFF.

V usage is TRBV7-8 and J usage is TRBJ1-1; D gene uncertain. V dropped 3 bases and J dropped 6 bases, with 17 bases sitting between them. Germline loops: CDR1 SGHVS, CDR2 FQNEAQ. The CDR3 runs 15 residues. The CDR3 coding sequence is TGTGCCAGCAGCTTGGAAGGGAGCCGAGGCGCTGAAGCTTTCTTT. Amino acids: CASSLEGSRGAEAFF.

The J gene is TRBJ2-1, the V gene TRBV3-1 (or the pseudogene TRBV3-2); D gene ambiguous. The germline CDR1 and CDR2 sequences are LGHDT and YNNKEL (reference sequence). This CDR3 has 12 amino acids. V was trimmed by 3 bases and J by 7 bases, leaving 7 bases between them. The CDR3 bases are TGTGCCAGCAGCCAGGCAACTAATGAGCAGTTCTTC. Amino acids: CASSQATNEQFF.

The gene calls are TRBV24-1 and TRBJ1-5; 7 bases line up with TRBD1. The germline CDR1 and CDR2 sequences are KGHDR and SFDVKD. This CDR3 comprises 18 residues. Trimming cost V 3 bases and J 2 bases; bases outside gene matches: 12. This CDR3 is CATSDGRRGGRGNQPQHF. The CDR3 DNA is TGTGCCACCAGTGATGGGAGGAGAGGGGGCAGGGGCAATCAGCCCCAGCATTTT.

The chain has TRBV6-5 and TRBJ1-6; D may be TRBD1 (5 bases). Trimming left V 0 bases short and J 5 bases short, with 8 bases between. The CDR3 totals 15 residues. Germline assignment: CDR1 MNHEY and CDR2 SVGAGI. CDR3 coding DNA: TGTGCCAGCAGTTACTCGTGGGACCATAATTCACCCCTCCACTTT. Protein: CASSYSWDHNSPLHF.

The chain has TRBV18 and TRBJ2-2; possibly TRBD1 for D (6 bases). This CDR3 contains 19 residues. With 1 base removed from V and 3 bases from J, the gap between germline ends came to 21 bases. Germline CDR1 is KGHSH and CDR2 is LQKENI. DNA for the CDR3: TGTGCCAGCTCACCACTTGGGCAGTCAGACAACAGGGACACCGGGGAGCTGTTTTTT. It translates to CASSPLGQSDNRDTGELFF.

This clone was counted a single time. The chain couples TRBV18 to TRBJ2-1; TRBD1 is a possible D gene (6 bases). The V and J ends lost 2 bases and 6 bases respectively, with 14 bases between them. Germline-derived CDR1 and CDR2 are KGHSH and LQKENI. This CDR3 contains 15 residues. The CDR3 here is CASSPGILQGNEQFF. CDR3 DNA: TGTGCCAGCTCACCAGGTATATTACAGGGCAATGAGCAGTTCTTC.

The V call is TRBV5-6, the J call TRBJ1-2, with 8 positions matching TRBD1. The CDR3 loop spans 14 amino acids. J lost 6 bases, V lost 4 bases, and 8 bases had no gene match. Germline CDR1 SGHDT, CDR2 YYEEEE. The chain's CDR3 is CASSRRTGSDGYTF. The CDR3 DNA is TGTGCCAGCAGCCGGAGGACAGGGTCCGATGGCTACACCTTC. The full variable domain, its missing parts supplied by reference TRBV5-6 and TRBJ1-2, is DAGVTQSPTHLIKTRGQQVTLRCSPKSGHDTVSWYQQALGQGPQFIFQYYEEEERQRGNFPDRFSGHQFPNYSSELNVNALLLGDSALYLCASSRRTGSDGYTFGSGTRLTVV.

The J gene is TRBJ1-6, the V gene TRBV5-4; D is undetermined. Looked up from germline, CDR1 is SGHNT and CDR2 is YYREEE (reference sequence). V was trimmed by 0 bases and J by 7 bases, leaving 5 bases between them. The CDR3 spans 13 residues. CDR3 amino acids: CASSLGENSPLHF. CDR3 nucleotide sequence: TGTGCCAGCAGCTTGGGGGAGAATTCACCCCTCCACTTT.

The chain uses TRBV9 and TRBJ2-2; D not certain. Between the trimmed V and J ends, which lost 3 bases and 4 bases, there was a span of 10 bases. In germline, CDR1 is SGDLS, CDR2 YYNGEE. CDR3 length: 14 residues. DNA of the CDR3: TGTGCCAGCAGCGATTTCGGTGGCACCGGGGAGCTGTTTTTT. It is translated as CASSDFGGTGELFF.

The chain is built from TRBV5-1 and TRBJ2-6; 8 bases align to TRBD1. Trimming cost V 4 bases and J 0 bases; bases outside gene matches: 12. Germline V gene data show CDR1 as SGHRS and CDR2 as YFSETQ. There are 19 residues in the CDR3. CDR3 bases: TGCGCCAGCAGCCCCCGTGGAGCGACAGGGGACTCTGGGGCCAACGTCCTGACTTTC. Translation gives CASSPRGATGDSGANVLTF.